The source of this T cell receptor beta chain is a study of CD8 T cells in ankylosing spondylitis (TCRdb year 2017). For context, the study as a whole: To find TCR variants linked to disease, the study profiled T cell receptor beta repertoires in ankylosing spondylitis patients and healthy donors. The whole study cohort included 108 healthy donors and 20 to 30 ankylosing spondylitis patients. Samples of peripheral blood were taken, and for ankylosing spondylitis patients, synovial fluid was collected as well.

The CDR3 has 13 amino acids, counting the end cysteine and phenylalanine. CDR3 DNA only is kept here, 39 bases in frame from base 1. CDR1 and CDR2 are drawn from the germline V gene: WSHSY, SAAADI. V is clipped by 6 bases and J by 5 bases, and the sequence between their germline boundaries is 11 bases long. What the study reported, not specific to this receptor: Some motif variants had previously been reported in the synovial fluid and blood of reactive arthritis patients, which suggests shared mechanisms of disease initiation. Blood from ankylosing spondylitis patients appeared to be characterized by a TCR beta motif composed of roughly 8 highly homologous amino acid variants. According to the report, matched synovial fluid samples from ankylosing spondylitis patients were significantly enriched for the disease-linked clones. A CD8+ phenotype was shown by the disease-linked clones, which were found at relatively low frequencies in peripheral blood.

Sequenced on an Illumina HiSeq 2500. TCR beta libraries were prepared by quantitative 5'-RACE with molecular barcodes. In the paper's pipeline: To identify disease-linked TCR variants, a new computational method was used, one built on a probabilistic model of VDJ rearrangement. TCRdb reworked the public reads: Q25 trimming with fastp, MiXCR clone assembly, productive beta chains retained. Every CDR3 protein is listed once, alongside the most common genes and DNA of its rows. V and J calls and clone size were set by TCRdb, not the authors. Here the sample has about 400,000 distinct CDR3 sequences; around 20% occur a single time. In total, the top ten clones hold 16% of the sample. This clonotype was seen a few times. No antigen is known for it. Within one base of it there is no much larger clone, and no base qualities were kept.

The V and J segments used are TRBV10-2 and TRBJ1-5, with no confidently assigned D gene. The clonotype was recovered from a male donor with ankylosing spondylitis. The sequencing sample was made of blood, either unsorted or a sorted T cell fraction (not recorded which). The nucleotides are TGCGCCAGCAGGGTAACGGAATATCAGCCCCAGCATTTT. This codes for CASRVTEYQPQHF.